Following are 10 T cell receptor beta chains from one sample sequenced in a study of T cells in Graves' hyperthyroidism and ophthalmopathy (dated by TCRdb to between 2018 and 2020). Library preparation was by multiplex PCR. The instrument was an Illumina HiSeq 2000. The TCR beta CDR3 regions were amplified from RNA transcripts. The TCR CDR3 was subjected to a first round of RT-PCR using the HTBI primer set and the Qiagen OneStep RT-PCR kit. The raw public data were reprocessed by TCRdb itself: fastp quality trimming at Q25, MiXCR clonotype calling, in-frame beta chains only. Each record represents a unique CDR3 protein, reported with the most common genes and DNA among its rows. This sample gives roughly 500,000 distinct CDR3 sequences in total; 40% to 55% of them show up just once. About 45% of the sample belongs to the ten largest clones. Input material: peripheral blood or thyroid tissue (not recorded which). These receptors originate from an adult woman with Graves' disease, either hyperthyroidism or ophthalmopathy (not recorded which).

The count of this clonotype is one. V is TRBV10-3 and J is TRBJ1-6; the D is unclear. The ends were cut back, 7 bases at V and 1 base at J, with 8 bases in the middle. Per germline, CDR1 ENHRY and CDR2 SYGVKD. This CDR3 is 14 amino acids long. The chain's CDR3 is CAIKTESYNSPLHF. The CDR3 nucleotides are TGTGCCATCAAAACAGAGTCCTATAATTCACCCCTCCACTTT.

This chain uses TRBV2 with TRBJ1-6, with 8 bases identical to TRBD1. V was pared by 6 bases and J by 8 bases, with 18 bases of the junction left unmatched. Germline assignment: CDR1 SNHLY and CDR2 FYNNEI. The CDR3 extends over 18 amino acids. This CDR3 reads CASSPTGGEGQGDSPLHF. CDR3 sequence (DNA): TGTGCCAGCAGCCCCACAGGGGGGGAAGGGCAAGGTGATTCACCCCTCCACTTT. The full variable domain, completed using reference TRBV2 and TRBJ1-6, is EPEVTQTPSHQVTQMGQEVILRCVPISNHLYFYWYRQILGQKVEFLVSFYNNEISEKSEIFDDQFSVERPDGSNFTLKIRSTKLEDSAMYFCASSPTGGEGQGDSPLHFGNGTRLTVT.

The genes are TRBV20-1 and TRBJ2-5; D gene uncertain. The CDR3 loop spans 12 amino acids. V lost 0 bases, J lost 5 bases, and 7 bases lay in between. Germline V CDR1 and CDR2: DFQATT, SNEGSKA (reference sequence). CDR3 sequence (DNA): TGCAGTGCTAGAGATTACTGGGAGACCCAGTACTTC. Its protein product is CSARDYWETQYF.

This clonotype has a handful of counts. CDR3 DNA: TGCAGCGTTGGGCGCAGGGTTAACACTGAAGCTTTCTTT. Translating it yields CSVGRRVNTEAFF. The chain is built from TRBV29-1 and TRBJ1-1, with a possible D match to TRBD1 (5 bases). Trimming took off 4 bases at V and 2 bases at J, with 11 bases between the two ends. The CDR3 spans 13 residues. Germline assignment: CDR1 SQVTM and CDR2 ANQGSEA.

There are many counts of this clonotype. The CDR3 spells CASSVGQGSTEAFF. The DNA for the CDR3 is TGTGCCAGCAGTGTAGGGCAGGGCTCCACTGAAGCTTTCTTT. V gene TRBV25-1 combines with J gene TRBJ1-1, with a tentative D call TRBD1 (5 bases). Per germline, CDR1 MGHDK and CDR2 SYGVNS. V gave up 4 bases and J gave up 4 bases, with 13 bases separating them. The CDR3 runs to 14 residues. The full variable domain, with the rest looked up from reference TRBV25-1 and TRBJ1-1, is EADIYQTPRYLVIGTGKKITLECSQTMGHDKMYWYQQDPGMELHLIHYSYGVNSTEKGDLSSESTVSRIRTEHFPLTLESARPSHTSQYLCASSVGQGSTEAFFGQGTRLTVV.

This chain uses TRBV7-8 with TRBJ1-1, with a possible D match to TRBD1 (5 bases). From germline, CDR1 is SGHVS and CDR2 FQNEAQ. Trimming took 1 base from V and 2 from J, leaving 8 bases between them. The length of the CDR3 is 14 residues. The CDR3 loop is CASSLDWGNTEAFF. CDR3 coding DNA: TGTGCCAGCAGCTTAGATTGGGGCAACACTGAAGCTTTCTTT.

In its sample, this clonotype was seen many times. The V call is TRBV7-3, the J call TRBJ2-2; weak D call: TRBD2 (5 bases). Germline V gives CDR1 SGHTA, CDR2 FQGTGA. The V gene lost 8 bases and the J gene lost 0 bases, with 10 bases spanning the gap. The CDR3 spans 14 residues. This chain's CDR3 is CASRRSANTGELFF. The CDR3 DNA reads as TGTGCCAGCCGGAGGTCCGCGAACACCGGGGAGCTGTTTTTT. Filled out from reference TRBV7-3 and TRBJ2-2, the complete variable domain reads GAGVSQTPSNKVTEKGKYVELRCDPISGHTALYWYRQSLGQGPEFLIYFQGTGAADDSGLPNDRFFAVRPEGSVSTLKIQRTERGDSAVYLCASRRSANTGELFFGEGSRLTVL.

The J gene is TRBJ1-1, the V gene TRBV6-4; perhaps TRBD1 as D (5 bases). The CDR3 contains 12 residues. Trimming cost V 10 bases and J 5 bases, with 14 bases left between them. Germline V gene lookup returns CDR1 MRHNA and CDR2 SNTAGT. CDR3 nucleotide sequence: TGTGCCACCTACAAGGGGAAGACTGAAGCTTTCTTT. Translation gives CATYKGKTEAFF.

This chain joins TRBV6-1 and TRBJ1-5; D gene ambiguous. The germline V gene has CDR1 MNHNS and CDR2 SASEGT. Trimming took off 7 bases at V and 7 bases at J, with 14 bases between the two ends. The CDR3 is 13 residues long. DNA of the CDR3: TGTGCCAGCAACCTTAACGGACGGCAGCCCCAGCATTTT. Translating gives CASNLNGRQPQHF.

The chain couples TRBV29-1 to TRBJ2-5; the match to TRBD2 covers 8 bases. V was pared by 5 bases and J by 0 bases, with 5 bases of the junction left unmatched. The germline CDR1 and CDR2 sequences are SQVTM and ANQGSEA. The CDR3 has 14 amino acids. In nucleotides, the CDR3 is TGCAGCGTTCGGCAAGCGGGGGACCAAGAGACCCAGTACTTC. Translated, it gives CSVRQAGDQETQYF.